This is a list of T cell receptor beta chains from one sample in a study of blood T cell repertoires in COVID-19. Sequencing used immunoSEQ multiplex PCR; TCRdb keeps in-frame clones, though not all of them. The sample comprises about 150,000 clones, around four fifths of which are singletons, and over 7% rests with the top ten. Material: peripheral blood. The receptors were sampled from a woman aged 80 or over with COVID-19, enrolled during active disease. CDR3s include the opening cysteine and the closing phenylalanine or tryptophan. Fields, in order: V gene, D gene, clone size, J gene, CDR3 protein, CDR3 DNA. D genes are given only for firm matches. A row's size may be missing; if present it is once, few, many or a size class.

v_gene: TRBV6-5; d_gene: TRBD1; abundance: .; j_gene: TRBJ1-1; CDR3aa: CATAVDRGNTEAFF; CDR3nt: TGTGCCACAGCCGTCGACAGGGGTAACACTGAAGCTTTCTTT
v_gene: TRBV6-6; d_gene: .; abundance: .; j_gene: TRBJ2-7; CDR3aa: CASSYRDKSYEQYF; CDR3nt: TGTGCCAGCAGTTACAGGGACAAATCCTACGAGCAGTACTTC
v_gene: TRBV5-1; d_gene: TRBD2; abundance: few; j_gene: TRBJ2-3; CDR3aa: CASSPGLAEGTDTQYF; CDR3nt: TGCGCCAGCAGCCCGGGACTAGCGGAGGGCACAGATACGCAGTATTTT
v_gene: TRBV25-1; d_gene: TRBD2; abundance: .; j_gene: TRBJ2-2; CDR3aa: CASSASGGTGELFF; CDR3nt: TGTGCCAGCAGTGCTAGCGGGGGAACCGGGGAGCTGTTTTTT
v_gene: TRBV28; d_gene: TRBD2; abundance: .; j_gene: TRBJ2-7; CDR3aa: CASSFGLAGFYEQYF; CDR3nt: TGTGCCAGCAGTTTCGGGCTAGCGGGATTCTACGAGCAGTACTTC
v_gene: TRBV6-5; d_gene: TRBD1; abundance: .; j_gene: TRBJ1-6; CDR3aa: CASSRDREYNSPLHF; CDR3nt: TGTGCCAGCAGTCGGGACAGGGAGTATAATTCACCCCTCCACTTT
v_gene: TRBV19; d_gene: TRBD2; abundance: .; j_gene: TRBJ2-2; CDR3aa: CASSMPRLAGRTGELFF; CDR3nt: TGTGCCAGTAGTATGCCCCGACTAGCGGGTCGCACCGGGGAGCTGTTTTTT
v_gene: TRBV5-1; d_gene: .; abundance: .; j_gene: TRBJ2-6; CDR3aa: CASSLIDSGANVLTF; CDR3nt: TGCGCCAGCAGCTTAATAGATTCTGGGGCCAACGTCCTGACTTTC
v_gene: TRBV5-1; d_gene: TRBD1; abundance: .; j_gene: TRBJ2-7; CDR3aa: CASSLGTAAPYEQYF; CDR3nt: TGCGCCAGCAGCCTGGGGACAGCAGCCCCCTACGAGCAGTACTTC
v_gene: TRBV19; d_gene: TRBD2; abundance: .; j_gene: TRBJ2-1; CDR3aa: CASASFSSGAYNEQFF; CDR3nt: TGTGCCAGTGCCTCATTCTCTAGCGGGGCTTACAATGAGCAGTTCTTC
v_gene: TRBV5-1; d_gene: .; abundance: .; j_gene: TRBJ2-1; CDR3aa: CASSLQGSGNEQFF; CDR3nt: TGCGCCAGCAGCTTACAGGGTTCCGGCAATGAGCAGTTCTTC
v_gene: TRBV3-1/TRBV3-2; d_gene: .; abundance: .; j_gene: TRBJ2-3; CDR3aa: CASSRLGGLAGGLAQYF; CDR3nt: TGTGCCAGCAGCCGCCTCGGAGGGCTAGCCGGGGGACTGGCGCAGTATTTT
v_gene: TRBV18; d_gene: TRBD2; abundance: .; j_gene: TRBJ2-7; CDR3aa: CASSPRGGSSYEQYF; CDR3nt: TGTGCCAGCTCACCAAGGGGCGGGAGCTCCTACGAGCAGTACTTC
v_gene: TRBV6-1; d_gene: TRBD2; abundance: .; j_gene: TRBJ2-7; CDR3aa: CASSDPGGGTVLLDEQYF; CDR3nt: TGTGCCAGCAGTGATCCGGGGGGAGGAACGGTGCTCCTGGACGAGCAGTACTTC
v_gene: TRBV12-3/TRBV12-4; d_gene: .; abundance: few; j_gene: TRBJ2-1; CDR3aa: CASSWGSNNEQFF; CDR3nt: TGTGCCAGCAGTTGGGGCAGTAACAATGAGCAGTTCTTC
v_gene: TRBV7-2; d_gene: .; abundance: .; j_gene: TRBJ2-2; CDR3aa: CASSLAADNTGELFF; CDR3nt: TGTGCCAGCAGCTTAGCGGCGGATAACACCGGGGAGCTGTTTTTT
v_gene: TRBV18; d_gene: .; abundance: .; j_gene: TRBJ1-1; CDR3aa: CASSPRGAEAFF; CDR3nt: TGTGCCAGCTCACCCAGGGGAGCTGAAGCTTTCTTT
v_gene: TRBV18; d_gene: .; abundance: .; j_gene: TRBJ1-4; CDR3aa: CASSPDSTEKLFF; CDR3nt: TGTGCCAGCTCACCGGACAGCACTGAAAAACTGTTTTTT
v_gene: TRBV12-3/TRBV12-4; d_gene: .; abundance: .; j_gene: TRBJ1-5; CDR3aa: CASSQATYQPQHF; CDR3nt: TGTGCCAGCAGCCAGGCGACCTATCAGCCCCAGCATTTT
v_gene: TRBV6-4; d_gene: .; abundance: .; j_gene: TRBJ2-2; CDR3aa: CASSDSPSHTGELFF; CDR3nt: TGTGCCAGCAGTGACTCGCCGAGCCACACCGGGGAGCTGTTTTTT
v_gene: TRBV25-1; d_gene: .; abundance: .; j_gene: TRBJ2-7; CDR3aa: CASRAAGARYEQYF; CDR3nt: TGTGCCAGCAGGGCTGCGGGTGCTCGCTACGAGCAGTACTTC
v_gene: TRBV2; d_gene: .; abundance: .; j_gene: TRBJ1-2; CDR3aa: CASSVSSLYGYTF; CDR3nt: TGTGCCAGCAGTGTGTCGTCCTTGTATGGCTACACCTTC
v_gene: TRBV5-1; d_gene: .; abundance: .; j_gene: TRBJ1-4; CDR3aa: CASSPRTATNEKLFF; CDR3nt: TGCGCCAGCAGCCCGCGGACAGCAACTAATGAAAAACTGTTTTTT
v_gene: TRBV10-2; d_gene: TRBD1; abundance: .; j_gene: TRBJ1-1; CDR3aa: CASRQGTVGTEAFF; CDR3nt: TGCGCCAGCCGACAGGGGACCGTGGGCACTGAAGCTTTCTTT
v_gene: TRBV28; d_gene: .; abundance: .; j_gene: TRBJ2-5; CDR3aa: CASSSRGASETQYF; CDR3nt: TGTGCCAGCAGTTCTCGGGGGGCTTCAGAGACCCAGTACTTC
v_gene: TRBV5-5; d_gene: .; abundance: once; j_gene: TRBJ1-6; CDR3aa: CASSWVGGAPGNSPLHF; CDR3nt: TGTGCCAGCAGCTGGGTCGGCGGTGCGCCGGGAAATTCACCCCTCCACTTT
v_gene: TRBV9; d_gene: .; abundance: once; j_gene: TRBJ2-3; CDR3aa: CASSVASGGTDTQYF; CDR3nt: TGTGCCAGCAGCGTAGCTAGTGGTGGCACAGATACGCAGTATTTT
v_gene: TRBV28; d_gene: .; abundance: .; j_gene: TRBJ2-7; CDR3aa: CASKPTGRVSEQYF; CDR3nt: TGTGCCAGCAAACCTACCGGCAGGGTATCCGAGCAGTACTTC
v_gene: TRBV18; d_gene: TRBD1; abundance: .; j_gene: TRBJ2-5; CDR3aa: CASSPPAAGGETQYF; CDR3nt: TGTGCCAGCTCACCACCGGCGGCAGGGGGAGAGACCCAGTACTTC
v_gene: TRBV19; d_gene: .; abundance: .; j_gene: TRBJ1-5; CDR3aa: CASSRGLTNQPQHF; CDR3nt: TGTGCCAGTAGCCGTGGACTCACCAATCAGCCCCAGCATTTT
v_gene: TRBV5-6; d_gene: TRBD1; abundance: .; j_gene: TRBJ1-5; CDR3aa: CASSRWDGTGVQPQHF; CDR3nt: TGTGCCAGCAGCCGTTGGGATGGGACAGGGGTTCAGCCCCAGCATTTT
v_gene: TRBV28; d_gene: TRBD1; abundance: .; j_gene: TRBJ1-3; CDR3aa: CASGTGTGVLNTIYF; CDR3nt: TGTGCCAGCGGCACCGGGACAGGGGTTTTAAACACCATATATTTT
v_gene: TRBV5-1; d_gene: TRBD2; abundance: .; j_gene: TRBJ2-5; CDR3aa: CASSPGGGETQYF; CDR3nt: TGCGCCAGCAGTCCGGGCGGGGGGGAGACCCAGTACTTC
v_gene: TRBV6-5; d_gene: .; abundance: .; j_gene: TRBJ2-7; CDR3aa: CASRQGPYEQYF; CDR3nt: TGTGCCAGCAGACAGGGACCCTACGAGCAGTACTTC
v_gene: TRBV27; d_gene: TRBD1; abundance: .; j_gene: TRBJ2-2; CDR3aa: CASSHGEGGSSGELFF; CDR3nt: TGTGCCAGCAGCCACGGGGAAGGGGGCTCTAGCGGGGAGCTGTTTTTT
v_gene: TRBV28; d_gene: .; abundance: .; j_gene: TRBJ2-7; CDR3aa: CASSSPRDPGAYEQYF; CDR3nt: TGTGCCAGCAGTTCCCCGAGGGACCCAGGGGCCTACGAGCAGTACTTC
v_gene: TRBV10-3; d_gene: .; abundance: .; j_gene: TRBJ2-3; CDR3aa: CAISGAGNTDTQYF; CDR3nt: TGTGCCATCAGTGGGGCAGGGAACACAGATACGCAGTATTTT
v_gene: TRBV1; d_gene: .; abundance: .; j_gene: TRBJ2-3; CDR3aa: CTSRKQRPSGRLGATDTQYF; CDR3nt: TGCACCAGCAGGAAACAGAGGCCTAGCGGGAGATTGGGGGCCACAGATACGCAGTATTTT
v_gene: TRBV4-1; d_gene: TRBD2; abundance: .; j_gene: TRBJ2-2; CDR3aa: CASSQPPSGGTGELFF; CDR3nt: TGCGCCAGCAGCCAACCCCCTAGCGGGGGCACCGGGGAGCTGTTTTTT
v_gene: TRBV12-3/TRBV12-4; d_gene: TRBD2; abundance: .; j_gene: TRBJ2-7; CDR3aa: CASSTSGAYEQYF; CDR3nt: TGTGCCAGCAGCACTAGCGGGGCCTACGAGCAGTACTTC
v_gene: TRBV5-4; d_gene: .; abundance: once; j_gene: TRBJ2-1; CDR3aa: CASSLVGERHREQFF; CDR3nt: TGTGCCAGCAGCTTGGTGGGTGAGAGGCATCGTGAGCAGTTCTTC